This is a list of T cell receptor beta chains from one sample in a study of CD4 T cells in relation to SARS-CoV-2 and coronaviruses. The repertoire was sequenced with immunoSEQ multiplex PCR; TCRdb's copy has only in-frame clones and lacks some. The sample lists 55,000 to 75,000 clones; over 80% were seen once. The specimen sequenced was memory CD4+ T cells from PBMCs. These receptor sequences come from a human donor in good health. The conserved cysteine and the conserved F or W are not part of the CDR3 here. Each record gives: V gene, J gene, CDR3 length, CDR3 protein.

v_call: TRBV4-1; j_call: TRBJ2-1; cdr3_length: 16; cdr3_aa: ASSLTGLAGGSYNEQF
v_call: TRBV6-5; j_call: TRBJ1-4; cdr3_length: 13; cdr3_aa: ASSYTTGGAEKLF
v_call: TRBV30; j_call: TRBJ1-6; cdr3_length: 13; cdr3_aa: AWSNRLGGNSPLH
v_call: TRBV30; j_call: TRBJ1-4; cdr3_length: 12; cdr3_aa: AWGAGLTNEKLF
v_call: TRBV5-6; j_call: TRBJ1-6; cdr3_length: 14; cdr3_aa: ASSLMTGTGGSPLH
v_call: TRBV5-1; j_call: TRBJ1-1; cdr3_length: 15; cdr3_aa: ASSLVAGGMGSTEAF
v_call: TRBV28; j_call: TRBJ1-5; cdr3_length: 12; cdr3_aa: ASRPLQGAQPQH
v_call: TRBV7-2; j_call: TRBJ1-2; cdr3_length: 9; cdr3_aa: ASTSSDGYT
v_call: TRBV7-9; j_call: TRBJ2-5; cdr3_length: 12; cdr3_aa: ASSSKGGQETQY
v_call: TRBV28; j_call: TRBJ2-1; cdr3_length: 13; cdr3_aa: ASSPGAGGDYEQF
v_call: TRBV19; j_call: TRBJ1-4; cdr3_length: 10; cdr3_aa: ASSRREEKLF
v_call: TRBV18; j_call: TRBJ2-7; cdr3_length: 14; cdr3_aa: ASSPGTSGNSYEQY
v_call: TRBV14; j_call: TRBJ2-3; cdr3_length: 12; cdr3_aa: ASSQGSITDTQY
v_call: TRBV27; j_call: TRBJ2-7; cdr3_length: 13; cdr3_aa: ASSLLYPGYDEQY
v_call: TRBV7-9; j_call: TRBJ2-2; cdr3_length: 15; cdr3_aa: ASSSPTGGATTGELF
v_call: TRBV28; j_call: TRBJ1-2; cdr3_length: 13; cdr3_aa: ASRLRTGGIYGYT
v_call: TRBV30; j_call: TRBJ1-6; cdr3_length: 11; cdr3_aa: AWSATGNSPLH
v_call: TRBV2; j_call: TRBJ2-2; cdr3_length: 14; cdr3_aa: ASSEDRGANTGELF